This is a list of T cell receptor beta chains from one sample in a study of T cell responses to AZD1222 COVID-19 vaccine. Libraries were prepared by immunoSEQ multiplex PCR; TCRdb keeps only in-frame clonotypes and omits some of them. Here the sample spans roughly 100,000 clones, about 93% being singletons. This specimen was peripheral blood, taken on day 0 of AZD1222 vaccination. Receptors were obtained from an adult in good health. Each CDR3 is given with its conserved first and last residue. Fields, in order: D gene, V gene, J gene, clone size, CDR3 DNA, CDR3 protein. The D gene is left open where the match is weak. Rows give clone size only sometimes, using once, few, many, or a class for an expanded clone.

d_gene: -; v_gene: TRBV11-2; j_gene: TRBJ2-6; abundance: -; CDR3nt: TGTGCCAGCAGCTTCCGACGGAGTATCTCTGGGGCCAACGTCCTGACTTTC; CDR3aa: CASSFRRSISGANVLTF
d_gene: TRBD1; v_gene: TRBV5-1; j_gene: TRBJ1-2; abundance: once; CDR3nt: TGCGCCAGCAGCCCCCGGACAGGTCCCTTCCACTATGGCTACACCTTC; CDR3aa: CASSPRTGPFHYGYTF
d_gene: -; v_gene: TRBV30; j_gene: TRBJ1-5; abundance: -; CDR3nt: TGTGCCTGGAGGGCAGTCGGGAGCAATCAGCCCCAGCATTTT; CDR3aa: CAWRAVGSNQPQHF
d_gene: -; v_gene: TRBV7-9; j_gene: TRBJ1-1; abundance: -; CDR3nt: TGTGCCAGCAGCTTAGGTTCAACTACATGGACTGAAGCTTTCTTT; CDR3aa: CASSLGSTTWTEAFF
d_gene: TRBD1; v_gene: TRBV18; j_gene: TRBJ2-3; abundance: -; CDR3nt: TGTGCCAGCTCACCATCGCCGGGACAGGGGTACACAGATACGCAGTATTTT; CDR3aa: CASSPSPGQGYTDTQYF
d_gene: -; v_gene: TRBV12-3/TRBV12-4; j_gene: TRBJ2-5; abundance: -; CDR3nt: TGTGCCAGCAGTTTATCGTACCAAGAGACCCAGTACTTC; CDR3aa: CASSLSYQETQYF
d_gene: TRBD1; v_gene: TRBV2; j_gene: TRBJ2-6; abundance: -; CDR3nt: TGTGCCAGCACCGAACGGAGGACAGGGGGGGACTCTGGGGCCAACGTCCTGACTTTC; CDR3aa: CASTERRTGGDSGANVLTF
d_gene: TRBD2; v_gene: TRBV11-3; j_gene: TRBJ2-1; abundance: -; CDR3nt: TGTGCCAGCAGCTTACGAGGCGGGAGCCGGAACAATGAGCAGTTCTTC; CDR3aa: CASSLRGGSRNNEQFF
d_gene: -; v_gene: TRBV5-1; j_gene: TRBJ1-6; abundance: -; CDR3nt: TGCGCCAGCAGCGCGGGACGGGAAAATTCACCCCTCCACTTT; CDR3aa: CASSAGRENSPLHF
d_gene: -; v_gene: TRBV5-6; j_gene: TRBJ2-3; abundance: -; CDR3nt: TGTGCCAGCAGCTCCGGACGCACAGATACGCAGTATTTT; CDR3aa: CASSSGRTDTQYF
d_gene: TRBD1; v_gene: TRBV6-6; j_gene: TRBJ2-2; abundance: -; CDR3nt: TGTGCCAGCAGTTACTCGACAGGGGATGGCGGGGAGCTGTTTTTT; CDR3aa: CASSYSTGDGGELFF
d_gene: -; v_gene: TRBV7-2; j_gene: TRBJ2-3; abundance: -; CDR3nt: TGTGCCAGCAGCTCAAATCTAGCGTTCAGTACTACGCAGTATTTT; CDR3aa: CASSSNLAFSTTQYF
d_gene: -; v_gene: TRBV6-5; j_gene: TRBJ2-5; abundance: -; CDR3nt: TGTGCCAGCAGCCAGCGGGCACTTAGAGAGACCCAGTACTTC; CDR3aa: CASSQRALRETQYF
d_gene: -; v_gene: TRBV27; j_gene: TRBJ2-7; abundance: -; CDR3nt: TGTGCCAGCAGTTCAGGCCAGGGACCTTTCGGGGAGCAGTACTTC; CDR3aa: CASSSGQGPFGEQYF
d_gene: -; v_gene: TRBV2; j_gene: TRBJ2-5; abundance: -; CDR3nt: TGTGCCAGCAGCAGTCGGCGCAGTACGGAGACCCAGTACTTC; CDR3aa: CASSSRRSTETQYF
d_gene: -; v_gene: TRBV5-1; j_gene: TRBJ2-3; abundance: once; CDR3nt: TGCGCCAGCAGCTTGGCGCAAGATACGCAGTATTTT; CDR3aa: CASSLAQDTQYF
d_gene: TRBD2; v_gene: TRBV28; j_gene: TRBJ2-5; abundance: -; CDR3nt: TGTGCCAGCAGTCCACCCCGCGGGAGTGATCAAGAGACCCAGTACTTC; CDR3aa: CASSPPRGSDQETQYF
d_gene: -; v_gene: TRBV25-1; j_gene: TRBJ2-5; abundance: -; CDR3nt: TGTGCCAGCAGCCCCTACAGGGAAGAGACCCAGTACTTC; CDR3aa: CASSPYREETQYF
d_gene: -; v_gene: TRBV11-1; j_gene: TRBJ2-7; abundance: -; CDR3nt: TGTGCCAGCGGCCCAGACCAGGGGGGCTTGAACGAGCAGTACTTC; CDR3aa: CASGPDQGGLNEQYF
d_gene: -; v_gene: TRBV5-1; j_gene: TRBJ1-6; abundance: -; CDR3nt: TGCGCCAGCAGACACCCCGAAGAAGGTTCACCCCTCCACTTT; CDR3aa: CASRHPEEGSPLHF